This TCR beta chain comes out of a study of monozygotic twins with inflammatory bowel disease. TCRdb reprocessed the 5' RACE reads, with one entry per CDR3 protein and no DNA. The repertoire table contains approximately 150,000 distinct CDR3 sequences. CDR3 length: 15 residues. Germline CDR1 is MNHEY and CDR2 is SVGAGI. Sequencing was performed on blood. The V and J genes are TRBV6-5 and TRBJ2-7. The receptor was derived from a human donor with ulcerative colitis or Crohn's disease, or a healthy co-twin of an affected twin (not recorded which). CDR3 region: CASSHSIDSSYEQYF.